This T cell receptor beta chain was recovered during a study of CD8 T cells in ankylosing spondylitis. Each TCR beta library was made by quantitative 5'-RACE that incorporated molecular barcodes. TCRdb recomputed calls from the 5' RACE reads with MiXCR, one row per CDR3 protein. The table lists about 400,000 distinct CDR3 sequences, 20% to 25% of them singletons. As to this clonotype: The antigen remains unidentified.

Germline trimming cut 0 bases from V and 5 bases from J; bases unmatched to any gene: 6. Germline V CDR1 and CDR2: MNHEY, SVGAGI. The CDR3 runs 17 residues. Study-wide findings and caveats: A motif in TCR beta, a set of fewer than ten highly homologous variants, appeared characteristic of ankylosing spondylitis blood. Clones linked to the disease showed a CD8+ phenotype. They occurred at relatively low frequencies in peripheral blood. Researchers reportedly found disease-linked clones significantly enriched in matched ankylosing spondylitis synovial fluid.

This chain connects TRBV6-5 to TRBJ2-3; 12 positions agree with TRBD2. The receptor was isolated from a male donor with ankylosing spondylitis. The sequenced material came from blood, either unsorted or a sorted T cell fraction (not recorded which). Here the CDR3 DNA reads TGTGCCAGCAGTTACTCCGCTAGCGGGAGGGCCGGAGATACGCAGTATTTT. Residues: CASSYSASGRAGDTQYF.